This T cell receptor beta chain was found in a study of blood T cell repertoires in COVID-19. Study at large: The United States, Italy and Spain were the sources of the acute and convalescent COVID-19 samples.

Authors' data handling: Nucleated cell number was recorded as an estimate derived from reference gene primer amplification. The repertoire was sequenced with immunoSEQ multiplex PCR; TCRdb's copy has only in-frame clones and lacks some. For V, J and clone size, that table is used; D and trimming come from the DNA. The sample has about 68,000 clones; around 86% are singletons. This clone showed up just a few times. The V gene end was trimmed by 5 bases and the J gene end by 3 bases; junction bases not matched to a gene: 9. This CDR3 region has 15 residues. Germline CDR1 reads MNHEY; CDR2 reads SVGAGI. The V gene is TRBV6-5, the J gene TRBJ1-2, with TRBD1 matching over 7 bases. This TCR derives from a man in his fifties with active COVID-19. The sample comprised peripheral blood. CDR3 nucleotide sequence: TGTGCCAGCAGTCCTCACGAAGACAGGGACTATGGCTACACCTTC. Protein sequence: CASSPHEDRDYGYTF.